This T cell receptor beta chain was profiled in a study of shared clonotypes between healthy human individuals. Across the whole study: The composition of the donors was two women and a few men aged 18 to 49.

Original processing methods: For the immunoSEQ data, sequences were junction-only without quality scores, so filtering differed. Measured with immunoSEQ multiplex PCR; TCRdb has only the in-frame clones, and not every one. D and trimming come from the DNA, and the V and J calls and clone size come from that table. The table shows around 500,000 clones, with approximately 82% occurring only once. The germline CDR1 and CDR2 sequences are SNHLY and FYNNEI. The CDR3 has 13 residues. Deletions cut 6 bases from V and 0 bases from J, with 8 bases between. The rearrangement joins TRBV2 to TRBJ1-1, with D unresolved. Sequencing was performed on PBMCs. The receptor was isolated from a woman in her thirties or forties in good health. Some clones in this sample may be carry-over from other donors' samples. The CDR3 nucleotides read TGTGCCAGCAGCGTAGACGTGAACACTGAAGCTTTCTTT. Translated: CASSVDVNTEAFF.